Given below is one TCR beta chain in context. This specimen belongs to a study of neoadjuvant anti-PD-1 for oral cavity cancer. As for the study in general: Non-progressing patients received a fourth nivolumab dose near day 43, then surgery on days 50-56.

There are 13 residues in the CDR3. The germline CDR1 and CDR2 sequences are LNHDA and SQIVND (reference sequence). V lost 7 bases and J lost 7, with 16 bases in between. Time point specified: after neoadjuvant nivolumab, at surgical resection. Assay used: immunoSEQ multiplex PCR; TCRdb lists only in-frame clones, some missing. The table has about 14,000 clones, more than 75% seen once. The sample in question was PBMCs, obtained after nivolumab (anti-PD-1) treatment. The sequence derives from a person aged 35-79 years with oral cavity squamous cell carcinoma. This chain joins TRBV19 and TRBJ1-2; a possible D gene is TRBD1 (5 bases). CDR3 amino acids: CASNPFGASGYTF. As DNA, the CDR3 is TGTGCCAGTAATCCCTTTGGGGCGAGTGGCTACACCTTC.